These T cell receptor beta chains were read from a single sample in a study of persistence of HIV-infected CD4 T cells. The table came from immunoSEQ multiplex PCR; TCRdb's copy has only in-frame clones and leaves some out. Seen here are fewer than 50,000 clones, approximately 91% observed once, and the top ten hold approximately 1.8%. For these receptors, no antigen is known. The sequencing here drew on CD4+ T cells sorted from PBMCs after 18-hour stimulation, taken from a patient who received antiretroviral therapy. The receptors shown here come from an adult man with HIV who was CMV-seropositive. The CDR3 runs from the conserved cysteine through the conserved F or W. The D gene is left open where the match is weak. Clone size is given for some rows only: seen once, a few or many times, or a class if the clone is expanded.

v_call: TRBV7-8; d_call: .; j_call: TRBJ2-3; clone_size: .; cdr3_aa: CASSPNPGGDTDTQYF; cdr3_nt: TGTGCCAGCAGCCCAAATCCGGGGGGCGACACAGATACGCAGTATTTT
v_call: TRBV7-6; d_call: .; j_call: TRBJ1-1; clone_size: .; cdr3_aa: CASSPSGGRDTEAFF; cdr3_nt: TGTGCCAGCAGCCCGTCGGGTGGGAGGGACACTGAAGCTTTCTTT
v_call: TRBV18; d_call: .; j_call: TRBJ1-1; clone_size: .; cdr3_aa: CATIYNPGTEAFF; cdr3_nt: TGTGCCACCATTTATAACCCCGGGACTGAAGCTTTCTTT
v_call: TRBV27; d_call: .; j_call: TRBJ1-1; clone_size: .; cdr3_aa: CASSRRMNTEAFF; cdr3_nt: TGTGCCAGCTCCCGACGTATGAACACTGAAGCTTTCTTT
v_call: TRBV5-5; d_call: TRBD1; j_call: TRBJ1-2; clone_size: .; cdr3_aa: CASSFLVGQGDYGYTF; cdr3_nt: TGTGCCAGCAGCTTTCTTGTGGGACAGGGAGACTATGGCTACACCTTC
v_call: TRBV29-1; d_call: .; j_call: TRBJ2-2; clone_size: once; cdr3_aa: CSVEAQGSIAGELFF; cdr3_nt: TGCAGCGTTGAGGCCCAAGGAAGTATCGCTGGGGAGCTGTTTTTT
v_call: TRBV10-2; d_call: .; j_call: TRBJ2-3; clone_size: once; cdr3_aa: CASNERVTDTQYF; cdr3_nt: TGCGCCAGCAATGAGCGGGTCACAGATACGCAGTATTTT
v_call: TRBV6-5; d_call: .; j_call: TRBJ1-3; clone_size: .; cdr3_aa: CASSTGSLSGNTIYF; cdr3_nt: TGTGCCAGCAGCACAGGATCGCTCTCTGGAAACACCATATATTTT
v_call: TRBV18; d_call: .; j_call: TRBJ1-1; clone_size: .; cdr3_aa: CASSPRHRVGMTFF; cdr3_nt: TGTGCCAGCTCACCGAGACACAGGGTAGGTATGACTTTCTTT
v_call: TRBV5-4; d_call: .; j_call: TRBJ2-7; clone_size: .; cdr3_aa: CASSLVETWGEQYF; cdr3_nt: TGTGCCAGCAGCTTAGTTGAGACTTGGGGCGAGCAGTACTTC
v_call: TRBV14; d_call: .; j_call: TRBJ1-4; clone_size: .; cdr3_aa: CASSQDGKGSREKLFF; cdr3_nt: TGTGCCAGCAGCCAAGATGGGAAGGGCTCACGAGAAAAACTGTTTTTT
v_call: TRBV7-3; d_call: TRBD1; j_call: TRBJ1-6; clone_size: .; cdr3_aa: CASSLQGQLGSPLHF; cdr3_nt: TGTGCCAGCAGCTTACAGGGACAGCTAGGATCACCCCTCCACTTT